This TCR beta chain was found in a study of blood T cell repertoires in COVID-19. Repertoires were generated with immunoSEQ multiplex PCR, while TCRdb's copy carries only in-frame clones and drops some. The table includes about 120,000 clones, around 89% detected once. V was pared by 6 bases and J by 4 bases, with 15 bases between. This CDR3 has 14 residues. Per the germline V gene, CDR1 is MNHEY and CDR2 is SVGAGI. This chain joins TRBV6-5 and TRBJ1-1; TRBD1 is a possible D gene (5 bases). Sequenced material: peripheral blood. The receptor was isolated from a man in his fifties or sixties with COVID-19, enrolled during active disease. The CDR3 nucleotides read TGTGCCAGCAGAAACACAGGCGCCGTCACTGAAGCTTTCTTT. Amino acid sequence: CASRNTGAVTEAFF.